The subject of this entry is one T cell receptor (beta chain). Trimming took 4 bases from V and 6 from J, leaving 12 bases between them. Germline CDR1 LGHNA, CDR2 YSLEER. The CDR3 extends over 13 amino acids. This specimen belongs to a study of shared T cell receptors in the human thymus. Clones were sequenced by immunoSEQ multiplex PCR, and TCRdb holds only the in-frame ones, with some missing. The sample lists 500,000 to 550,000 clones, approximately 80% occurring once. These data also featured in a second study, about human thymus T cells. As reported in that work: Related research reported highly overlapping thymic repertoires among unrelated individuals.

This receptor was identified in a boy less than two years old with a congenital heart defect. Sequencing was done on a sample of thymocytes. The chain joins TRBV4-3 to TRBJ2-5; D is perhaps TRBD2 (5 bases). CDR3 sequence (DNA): TGCGCCAGCAGCCTTAGTCCCGGGAAGACCCAGTACTTC. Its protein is CASSLSPGKTQYF.